This paragraph covers one T cell receptor beta chain sequence. This sample is part of a study of blood T cells in healthy people across ages. Trimming removed 1 base at V and 0 bases at J, with 7 bases between. CDR1 is SGHTA, CDR2 FQGNSA, per germline. This CDR3 is 14 amino acids long. Caucasian, healthy and from Russia, the donors were aged between about 6 and 90. Isolating PBMCs gave at least 7 million of these cells per sample. The use of a sample-barcoded 5' primer and a J-beta primer mix characterized a second PCR of roughly 6 to 11 cycles. TCRdb independently ran MiXCR on the 5' RACE reads; one entry per CDR3 protein. The table has roughly 500,000 distinct CDR3 sequences, about 26% seen once.

The chain employs TRBV7-2 and TRBJ2-7; D gene ambiguous. This TCR was recovered from a woman aged 70 to 79 in good health. Specimen: blood. Here the CDR3 reads CASSLEWSSYEQYF. The DNA for the CDR3 is TGTGCCAGCAGCTTAGAATGGAGCTCCTACGAGCAGTACTTC.